Following are 2 T cell receptor beta chains from one sample sequenced in a study of molecular identifiers for immune sequencing clone quantification. One entry per CDR3 protein results from TCRdb running MiXCR on the PCR reads. There are over 600,000 distinct CDR3 sequences in the sample; 15% to 20% occur only once, and about 0.9% lies in the top ten. The sequencing sample was made of naive CD8+ T cells from blood, with Jurkat cell RNA spiked in. Subset noted: FACS-sorted CD8+CD4-CCR7+CD45RA+ naive T cells. The receptors originated from a human donor in good health. Some libraries in this study had Jurkat cell RNA spiked in.

In this sample, this clonotype turned up many times. The rearrangement uses TRBV6-1 and TRBJ2-1; D unclear. The germline gives CDR1 MNHNS, CDR2 SASEGT. V gave up 6 bases and J gave up 2 bases, with 17 bases separating them. This CDR3 contains 16 residues. CDR3 in amino acids: CASSPAEGAPYNEQFF. CDR3 sequence (DNA): TGTGCCAGCAGCCCGGCCGAAGGAGCACCCTACAATGAGCAGTTCTTC.

The CDR3 region has the DNA TGTGCCAGCAGGCGTCGGGGGATTTGGGAGACCCAGTACTTC. Its protein product is CASRRRGIWETQYF. The V and J genes are TRBV27 and TRBJ2-5, with a possible D match to TRBD2 (6 bases). The CDR3 is 14 residues long. Germline CDR1 reads MNHEY; CDR2 reads SMNVEV (reference sequence). The V end lost 6 bases, the J end lost 5 bases, and 16 bases lay between the germline ends.